This section outlines one TCR beta chain sequence together with its context. Its antigen is unidentified. These data are taken from a study of OX40 agonist ivuxolimab in advanced cancers. Across the whole study: One patient with hepatocellular carcinoma and two with cutaneous melanoma, three in all, had partial responses.

V lost 10 bases to trimming and J lost 6 bases; unmatched junction nucleotides: 9. This CDR3 is 12 amino acids long. Germline CDR1 LNHDA, CDR2 SQIVND (reference sequence). Cycle 7 day 1, cycle 4 day 1, and baseline were the timepoints at which blood was sampled. Whole-study findings and limits: Dose levels from 0.1 to 3.0 mg/kg saw CD4+ and CD8+ blood T cells expand clonally by week 6.

Profiled with immunoSEQ multiplex PCR; TCRdb holds only in-frame clones, not every one. The sample yields 40,000 or so clones, approximately 90% seen once. This receptor was obtained from an adult with an advanced solid tumor such as melanoma, head and neck, liver or kidney cancer. The sequencing here drew on CD4+ or CD8+ T cells sorted from blood, taken in a trial of the OX40 agonist ivuxolimab. The rearrangement uses TRBV19 and TRBJ2-7, with 7 bases fitting TRBD1. The DNA for the CDR3 is TGTGCCACCAGACAGGGTATGAGCGAGCAGTACTTC. This codes for CATRQGMSEQYF.